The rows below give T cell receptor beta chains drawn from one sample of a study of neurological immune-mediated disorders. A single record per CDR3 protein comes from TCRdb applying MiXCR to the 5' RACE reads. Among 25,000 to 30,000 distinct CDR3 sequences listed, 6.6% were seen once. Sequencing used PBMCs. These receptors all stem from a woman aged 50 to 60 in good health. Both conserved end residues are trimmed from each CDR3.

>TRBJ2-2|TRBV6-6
ASSQQGQAGELF
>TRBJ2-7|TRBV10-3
AISEASEQY
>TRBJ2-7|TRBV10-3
AISETDSYEQY
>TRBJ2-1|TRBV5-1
ASSLRDRGPHLPLSYNEQF
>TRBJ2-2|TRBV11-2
ASSLRGRGIANTGELF
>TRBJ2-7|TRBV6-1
ASSRTVTYEQY
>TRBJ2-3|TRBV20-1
SARPLADSTDTQY
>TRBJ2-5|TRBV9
ASSVAAAQETQY
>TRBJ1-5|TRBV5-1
ASSEGQGGSQPQH
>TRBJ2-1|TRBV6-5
ASRPGPRNEQF
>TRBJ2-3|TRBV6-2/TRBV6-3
ASSFFGSGGRTDTQY
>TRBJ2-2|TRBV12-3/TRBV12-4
ASSFSDNTGELF
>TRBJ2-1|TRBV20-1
SAMGHLFYNEQF
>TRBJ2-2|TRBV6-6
ASRGQVNTGELF
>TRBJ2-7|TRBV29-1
SGGEGYEQY
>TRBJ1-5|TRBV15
ATSRDLGGQVGQPQH
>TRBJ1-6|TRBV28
ASSLPDRVASPLH
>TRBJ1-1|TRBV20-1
SARTGGITEAF
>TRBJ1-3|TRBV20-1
SATRTGGNTIY
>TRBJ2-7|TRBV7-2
ASSLDQAGAQY
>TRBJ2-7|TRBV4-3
ASSQASISSGQIYEQY
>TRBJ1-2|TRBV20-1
SAPGTGRIYGYT
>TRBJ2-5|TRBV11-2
ASSLGGAGSEETQY
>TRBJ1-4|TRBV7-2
ASSYSHRGSEKLF
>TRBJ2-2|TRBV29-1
SGSWTGGTGELF
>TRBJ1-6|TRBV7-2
ASSFGVRTHENGYNSPLH
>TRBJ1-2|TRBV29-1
SVHAGRNYGYT
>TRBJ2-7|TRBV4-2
ASSQETSLLSYEQY
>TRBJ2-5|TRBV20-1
SASVRGSLETQY
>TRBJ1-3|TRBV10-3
ASIAGGENTIY
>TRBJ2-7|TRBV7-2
ASSRTGTHTYEQY
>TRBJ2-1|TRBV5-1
ASSPEGGEGSEQF
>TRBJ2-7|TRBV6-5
ASSYTLPGRAPSYEQY
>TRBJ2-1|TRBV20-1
SAKPPTGGYNEQF
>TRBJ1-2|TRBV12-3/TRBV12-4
ASRPRESYGYT
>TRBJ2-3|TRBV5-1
ASSPGGPGTSRDTQY
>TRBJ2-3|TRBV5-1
ASSPPVGQNTDTQY
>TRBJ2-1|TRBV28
ASSFRMPSRGNEQF
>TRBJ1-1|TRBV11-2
ASSLWEGNMNTEAF
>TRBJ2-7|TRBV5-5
ASSLERYSYEQY
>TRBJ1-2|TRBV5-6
ASSLGRAGGYT
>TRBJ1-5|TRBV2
ASGLRHREGFAQH
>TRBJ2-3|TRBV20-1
SADLVDTQY
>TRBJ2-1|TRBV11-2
ASSLEPSGEQF
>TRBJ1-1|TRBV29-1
SVVGPTRRGGNTEAF